This TCR beta chain was sequenced for a study of blood T cell repertoires in COVID-19. Participant ages covered about 18 to 89 years across 25 or so US areas. V lost 0 bases and J 8 bases, leaving 10 bases between the germline ends. Germline loops: CDR1 SGHVS, CDR2 FQNEAQ. The CDR3 totals 14 residues. Sequencing used immunoSEQ multiplex PCR; TCRdb keeps in-frame clones, though not all of them. The data contain 130,000 or so clones, 80% to 90% of them singletons. This rearrangement joins TRBV7-8 to TRBJ1-4, with TRBD1 as a possible D gene (5 bases). Sequences were obtained from PBMCs or T cells enriched from blood (not recorded which). This sequence was found in a man between 40 and 49 years old with acute COVID-19. CDR3 amino acids: CASSLAGRDEKLFF. The CDR3 coding sequence is TGTGCCAGCAGCTTAGCAGGGCGGGACGAAAAACTGTTTTTT.